This entry features one T cell receptor (beta chain) sequence. The target antigen is unknown. This record belongs to a study of Ad26.COV2.S vaccination and SARS-CoV-2 variants. In the study overall: COV1001, an Ad26.COV2.S trial, supplied this vaccine-arm donor. Intramuscular Ad26.COV2.S at 5x10^10 or 1x10^11 viral particles.

Study conclusions and caveats: The authors reported substantial breadth in spike-specific CD8+ and CD4+ T cell responses after vaccination.

Data came from immunoSEQ multiplex PCR; TCRdb stores just in-frame clones and leaves some out. The table includes about 680,000 clones, 89% detected once. Described treatment: roughly 19 received Ad26.COV2.S at low or high dose, single or two shots; several received placebo; per-sample allocation not given. Collection of samples fell on day 63 after the first vaccine or placebo injection. Donation was by an adult aged 18-55 years who was in Boston. The length of the CDR3 is 17 residues. The germline V gene has CDR1 LGHDT and CDR2 YNNKEL (reference sequence). The V and J ends lost 0 bases and 0 bases respectively, with 9 bases between them.

The specimen comprised peripheral blood, sampled in a trial of Ad26.COV2.S vaccine versus placebo. The TCR was taken from a person aged 18-65 years who received the Ad26.COV2.S COVID-19 vaccine or a placebo. The V call is TRBV3-1 (or the pseudogene TRBV3-2), the J call TRBJ1-6; tentative D call: TRBD1 (5 bases). The DNA of the CDR3 is TGTGCCAGCAGCCAAGAGCCAGGGAGCTCCTATAATTCACCCCTCCACTTT. This sequence encodes CASSQEPGSSYNSPLHF.